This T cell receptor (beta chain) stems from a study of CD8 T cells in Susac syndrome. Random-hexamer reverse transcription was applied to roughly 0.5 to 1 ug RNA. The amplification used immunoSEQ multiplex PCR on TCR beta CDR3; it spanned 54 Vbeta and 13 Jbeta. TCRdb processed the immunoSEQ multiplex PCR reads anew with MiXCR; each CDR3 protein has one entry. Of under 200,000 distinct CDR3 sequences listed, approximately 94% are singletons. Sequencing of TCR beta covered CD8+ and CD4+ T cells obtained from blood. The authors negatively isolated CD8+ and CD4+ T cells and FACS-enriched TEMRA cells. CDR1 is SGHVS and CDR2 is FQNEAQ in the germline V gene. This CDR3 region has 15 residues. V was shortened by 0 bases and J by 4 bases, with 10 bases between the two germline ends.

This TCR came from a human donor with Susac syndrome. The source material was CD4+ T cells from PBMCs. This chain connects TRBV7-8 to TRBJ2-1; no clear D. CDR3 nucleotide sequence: TGTGCCAGCAGCTTAGCCCTGCAGGATTACAATGAGCAGTTCTTC. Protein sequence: CASSLALQDYNEQFF.